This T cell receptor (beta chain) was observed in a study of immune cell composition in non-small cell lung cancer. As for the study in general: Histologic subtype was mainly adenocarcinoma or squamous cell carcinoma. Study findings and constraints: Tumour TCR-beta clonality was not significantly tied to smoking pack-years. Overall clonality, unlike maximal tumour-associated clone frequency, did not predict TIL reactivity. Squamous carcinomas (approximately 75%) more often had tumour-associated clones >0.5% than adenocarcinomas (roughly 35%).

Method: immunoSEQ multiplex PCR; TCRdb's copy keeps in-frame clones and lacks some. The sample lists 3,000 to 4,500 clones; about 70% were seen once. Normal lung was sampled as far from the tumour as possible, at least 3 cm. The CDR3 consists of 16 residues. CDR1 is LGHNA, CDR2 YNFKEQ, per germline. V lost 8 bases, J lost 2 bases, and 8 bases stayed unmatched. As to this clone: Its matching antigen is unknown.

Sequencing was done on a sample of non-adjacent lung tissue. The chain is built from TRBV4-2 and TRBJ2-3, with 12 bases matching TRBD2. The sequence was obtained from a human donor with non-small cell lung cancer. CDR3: CASASLAGGPTDTQYF. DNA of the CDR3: TGTGCCAGCGCCTCACTAGCGGGGGGCCCCACAGATACGCAGTATTTT.